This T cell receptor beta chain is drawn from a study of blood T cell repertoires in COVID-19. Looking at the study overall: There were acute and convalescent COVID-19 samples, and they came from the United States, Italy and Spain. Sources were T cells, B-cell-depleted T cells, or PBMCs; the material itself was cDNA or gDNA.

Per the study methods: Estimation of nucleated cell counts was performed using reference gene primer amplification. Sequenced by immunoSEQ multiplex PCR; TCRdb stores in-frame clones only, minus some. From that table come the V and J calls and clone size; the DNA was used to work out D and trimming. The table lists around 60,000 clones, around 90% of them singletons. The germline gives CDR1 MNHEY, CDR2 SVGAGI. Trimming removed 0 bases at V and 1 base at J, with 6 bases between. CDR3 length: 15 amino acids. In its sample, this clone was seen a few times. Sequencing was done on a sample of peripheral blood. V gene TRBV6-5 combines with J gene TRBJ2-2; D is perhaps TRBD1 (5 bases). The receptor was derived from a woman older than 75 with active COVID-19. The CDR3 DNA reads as TGTGCCAGCAGTTACTCGACAGTGAACACCGGGGAGCTGTTTTTT. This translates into CASSYSTVNTGELFF.